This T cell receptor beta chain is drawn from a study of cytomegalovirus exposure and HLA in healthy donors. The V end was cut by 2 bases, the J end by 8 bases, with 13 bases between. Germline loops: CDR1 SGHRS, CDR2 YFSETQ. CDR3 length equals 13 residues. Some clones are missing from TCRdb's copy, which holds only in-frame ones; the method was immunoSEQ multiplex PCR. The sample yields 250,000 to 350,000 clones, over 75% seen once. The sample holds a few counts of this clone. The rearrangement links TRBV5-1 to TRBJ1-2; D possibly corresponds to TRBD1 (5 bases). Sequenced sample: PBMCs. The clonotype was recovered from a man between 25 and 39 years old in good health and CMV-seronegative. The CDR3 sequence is CASSLPGFLGYTF. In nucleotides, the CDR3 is TGCGCCAGCAGCTTACCAGGGTTTTTGGGCTACACCTTC.